This passage covers 16 T cell receptor beta chains from one sample sequenced in a study of identical twins. In TCRdb, the 5' RACE reads were re-called with MiXCR into one record per CDR3 protein. The sample lists 750,000 to 950,000 distinct CDR3 sequences; approximately 13% were seen once. In addition, the sample was reused for a study of yellow fever vaccine responses in identical twins.

The sequenced sample was PBMCs. Receptor source: a woman aged 18-29 years in good health.

The rearrangement uses TRBV7-9 and TRBJ2-7, with D perhaps matching TRBD1 (6 bases). Germline CDR1 is SEHNR and CDR2 is FQNEAQ (reference sequence). The CDR3 has 15 residues. V lost 5 bases to trimming and J lost 0 bases, with 14 bases between them. This CDR3 reads CASSRDTGGSYEQYF. The CDR3 DNA reads TGTGCCAGCAGCAGGGACACAGGAGGCTCCTACGAGCAGTACTTC.

V is TRBV15 and J is TRBJ2-1; a weak D match, TRBD2 (6 bases). The CDR3 totals 13 residues. Germline-derived CDR1 and CDR2 are LNHNV and YYDKDF (reference sequence). Trimming took off 3 bases at V and 8 bases at J, with 11 bases between the two ends. CDR3 residues: CATSRGPSDEQFF. The CDR3 DNA sequence: TGTGCCACCAGCAGGGGACCTAGCGATGAGCAGTTCTTC.

The V and J genes are TRBV7-9 and TRBJ2-4; D is ambiguous. Germline values: CDR1 SEHNR, CDR2 FQNEAQ (reference sequence). V was cut by 5 bases and J by 0 bases, with 14 bases left in between. The CDR3 consists of 16 residues. CDR3 loop: CASSATQNLAKNIQYF. Here the CDR3 DNA reads TGTGCCAGCAGCGCCACTCAAAACTTAGCCAAAAACATTCAGTACTTC.

This clonotype has only a few counts. This chain uses TRBV6-2 or TRBV6-3 with TRBJ2-3; tentatively, D is TRBD1 or TRBD2 (6 bases each). The V end lost 6 bases, the J end lost 1 base, and 17 bases lay between the germline ends. This CDR3 contains 16 residues. Germline CDR1 MNHEY, CDR2 SVGEGT. The CDR3 loop reads CASSPTGAGRTDTQYF. The CDR3 nucleotides are TGTGCCAGCAGCCCCACGGGGGCGGGCCGCACAGATACGCAGTATTTT.

The chain is built from TRBV2 and TRBJ1-2, with D possibly matching TRBD1 (5 bases). CDR1 is SNHLY, CDR2 FYNNEI, per germline. Deletions cut 1 base from V and 7 bases from J, with 13 bases between. This CDR3 region has 14 residues. CDR3: CASSEVLGVGGYTF. The CDR3 DNA follows: TGTGCCAGCAGTGAAGTCCTGGGGGTAGGTGGCTACACCTTC.

In its sample, this clonotype was seen a few times. The rearrangement links TRBV5-1 to TRBJ2-7; D is possibly TRBD2 (5 bases). The CDR3 is 16 residues long. With 2 bases removed from V and 0 bases from J, the gap between germline ends came to 15 bases. Germline CDR1 SGHRS, CDR2 YFSETQ. The chain's CDR3 is CASSLFLALGSYEQYF. The DNA for the CDR3 is TGCGCCAGCAGCTTATTTTTAGCGCTGGGCTCCTACGAGCAGTACTTC. Full variable domain (rest looked up from reference TRBV5-1 and TRBJ2-7): KAGVTQTPRYLIKTRGQQVTLSCSPISGHRSVSWYQQTPGQGLQFLFEYFSETQRNKGNFPGRFSGRQFSNSRSEMNVSTLELGDSALYLCASSLFLALGSYEQYFGPGTRLTVT.

At least ten counts were recorded for this clonotype. The chain links TRBV10-3 to TRBJ2-1; 11 bases align to TRBD2. The trim removed 3 bases at V and 2 bases at J, leaving 15 bases unmatched. CDR1 and CDR2 from the germline V gene are ENHRY and SYGVKD. The CDR3 is made up of 20 amino acids. CDR3 DNA sequence: TGTGCCATCAGTGAATACCCCGGGACTAGCGGTCGATCAACCTACAATGAGCAGTTCTTC. Translating it yields CAISEYPGTSGRSTYNEQFF.

This clonotype was counted many times. The V gene is TRBV5-1, the J gene TRBJ2-5, with 7 nucleotides matching TRBD1. Germline values: CDR1 SGHRS, CDR2 YFSETQ. With 2 bases clipped from V and 4 bases from J, the junction kept 8 bases outside the gene matches. The CDR3 runs to 15 residues. CDR3 in DNA: TGCGCCAGCAGCTTCACAGGGGTTATGGTAGAGACCCAGTACTTC. As protein: CASSFTGVMVETQYF.

This clonotype has a handful of counts. V usage is TRBV7-8 and J usage is TRBJ2-5, with TRBD2 matching over 14 bases. The CDR3 has 19 amino acids. The junction had 8 bases not matched to a gene; V was cut back by 0 bases and J by 2 bases. Germline V gives CDR1 SGHVS, CDR2 FQNEAQ. The DNA of the CDR3 is TGTGCCAGCAGCTTAGCCGCGGGACTAGCGGGAGTAAATCAAGAGACCCAGTACTTC. It specifies CASSLAAGLAGVNQETQYF.

The chain recombines TRBV11-2 with TRBJ2-7, with a weak D call TRBD1 (8 bases). This CDR3 comprises 19 residues. The V end was cut by 3 bases, the J end by 0 bases, with 24 bases between. CDR1 and CDR2 (germline): SGHAT, FQNNGV. CDR3 amino acids: CASSFRPSQGGLISYEQYF. The CDR3 DNA sequence: TGTGCCAGCAGCTTTCGGCCGTCACAGGGGGGGCTTATCTCCTACGAGCAGTACTTC.

The chain links TRBV2 to TRBJ2-7, with 9 bases lining up with TRBD2. V gave up 0 bases and J gave up 3 bases; unmatched junction bases: 6. Germline CDR1 and CDR2: SNHLY and FYNNEI. This CDR3 contains 16 residues. CDR3 DNA sequence: TGTGCCAGCAGTGAAGCGCGAGGACTAGCGTACTACGAGCAGTACTTC. Encoded protein: CASSEARGLAYYEQYF.

V is TRBV6-1 and J is TRBJ1-5; 7 bases agree with TRBD1. V was clipped by 5 bases and J by 1 base; unmatched bases: 5. Germline V CDR1 and CDR2: MNHNS, SASEGT. CDR3 length: 15 residues. The CDR3 is CASSPDRRSNQPQHF. The CDR3 DNA sequence: TGTGCCAGCAGTCCGGACAGGAGGAGCAATCAGCCCCAGCATTTT.

This clonotype has just a few counts. V usage is TRBV3-1 and J usage is TRBJ2-3; the match to TRBD2 covers 8 bases. The CDR3 covers 16 residues. With V trimmed by 1 base and J by 13 bases, 16 bases remained unmatched. The V gene's germline CDR1 is LGHDT and CDR2 YNNKEL (reference sequence). The chain's CDR3 is CASSQAKGGGTSPKYF. CDR3 coding DNA: TGTGCCAGCAGCCAAGCGAAAGGCGGGGGGACCAGCCCAAAGTATTTT.

This clonotype came up many times. The V gene is TRBV20-1, the J gene TRBJ2-1; 9 bases are a match to TRBD2. J gave up 0 bases and V 3 bases, and 18 bases lay outside the gene matches. Per the germline V gene, CDR1 is DFQATT and CDR2 is SNEGSKA (reference sequence). The CDR3 is 20 amino acids. CDR3 nucleotide sequence: TGCAGTGCTAGTGGAGATTTGACTAGCGGCAGACCCAGCTCCTACAATGAGCAGTTCTTC. Protein sequence: CSASGDLTSGRPSSYNEQFF.

This clonotype has at least ten counts. The chain couples TRBV12-3 or TRBV12-4 to TRBJ2-7; D is perhaps TRBD1 (6 bases). The V gene lost 4 bases and the J gene lost 6 bases, with 16 bases spanning the gap. CDR3 length equals 14 residues. The CDR3 loop is CASSSSAGRGEQYF. CDR3 in DNA: TGTGCCAGCAGTTCGAGCGCGGGCAGGGGCGAGCAGTACTTC.

J is TRBJ2-7 and V is TRBV7-9; 7 bases match TRBD1. Unmatched junction bases numbered 8, after V lost 5 bases and J lost 4 bases. The germline V gene has CDR1 SEHNR and CDR2 FQNEAQ (reference sequence). The CDR3 contains 14 residues. CDR3 in amino acids: CASSNAGTAYEQYV. For the CDR3, the DNA is TGTGCCAGCAGCAATGCCGGGACAGCATACGAGCAGTACGTC.